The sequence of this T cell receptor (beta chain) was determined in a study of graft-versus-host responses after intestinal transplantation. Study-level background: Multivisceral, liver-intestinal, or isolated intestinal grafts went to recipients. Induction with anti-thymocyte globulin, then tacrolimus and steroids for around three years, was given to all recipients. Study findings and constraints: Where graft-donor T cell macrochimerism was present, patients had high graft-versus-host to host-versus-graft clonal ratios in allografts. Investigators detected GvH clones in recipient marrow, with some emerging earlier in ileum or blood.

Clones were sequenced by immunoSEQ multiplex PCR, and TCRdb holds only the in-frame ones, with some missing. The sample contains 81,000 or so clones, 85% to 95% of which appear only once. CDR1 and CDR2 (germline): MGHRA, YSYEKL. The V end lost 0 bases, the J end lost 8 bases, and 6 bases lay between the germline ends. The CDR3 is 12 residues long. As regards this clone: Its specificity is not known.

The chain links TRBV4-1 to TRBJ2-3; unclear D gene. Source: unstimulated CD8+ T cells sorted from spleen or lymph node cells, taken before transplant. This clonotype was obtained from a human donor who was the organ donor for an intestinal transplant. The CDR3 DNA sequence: TGCGCCAGCAGCCAAGATGGAGTTACGCAGTATTTT. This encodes CASSQDGVTQYF.